The 15 T cell receptor beta chains reported below all come from one sample, sequenced in a study of shared clonotypes between healthy human individuals. Assay used: immunoSEQ multiplex PCR; TCRdb lists only in-frame clones, some missing. The top ten hold roughly 0.83% of the sample, which has some 1.1 million clones, 70% to 85% seen once. The sample comprised memory CD4+ T cells from PBMCs. Documented subset: CD45RA-negative fraction. These receptor sequences come from a man younger than 35 in good health. Some clones in this sample may be carry-over from other donors' samples.

The rearrangement joins TRBV18 to TRBJ1-1; D is unresolved. CDR3 length: 12 residues. Germline CDR1 KGHSH, CDR2 LQKENI. V shed 7 bases and J shed 5 bases, with 11 bases lying between them. The chain's CDR3 is CASLGSRTEAFF. The CDR3 region has the DNA TGTGCCAGCTTAGGGTCGAGGACTGAAGCTTTCTTT.

The chain joins TRBV6-6 to TRBJ2-2; D may match TRBD1 or TRBD2 (6 bases each). This CDR3 comprises 16 residues. Trimming shortened V by 5 bases and J by 7 bases, and 20 bases separated the two germline ends. Germline V gene data show CDR1 as MNHNY and CDR2 as SVGAGI (reference sequence). The chain's CDR3 is CASSHRTGRWFGELFF. The DNA for the CDR3 is TGTGCCAGCAGTCACCGAACAGGGAGGTGGTTCGGGGAGCTGTTTTTT.

The chain is built from TRBV23-1 and TRBJ2-3, with D maybe TRBD1 (5 bases). TRBV23-1 is flagged as an ORF with uncertain function. The V and J ends lost 6 bases and 8 bases respectively, with 21 bases between them. CDR3 length: 15 amino acids. The CDR3 DNA is TGCGCCAGCAGGGTCAGGGTATATTGGATTTGTACGCAGTATTTT. Protein product: CASRVRVYWICTQYF.

The J gene is TRBJ2-1, the V gene TRBV7-9, with TRBD2 matching over 9 bases. The CDR3 length is 16 residues. The V and J ends lost 1 base and 5 bases, in that order; junction bases with no gene match: 6. Germline CDR1 reads SEHNR; CDR2 reads FQNEAQ (reference sequence). CDR3 protein: CASSLGRTSVNNEQFF. CDR3 nucleotides: TGTGCCAGCAGCTTAGGACGGACTAGCGTTAACAATGAGCAGTTCTTC.

The chain uses TRBV6-1 and TRBJ1-5; 7 positions match TRBD1. This CDR3 is built from 16 residues. Germline CDR1 reads MNHNS; CDR2 reads SASEGT. The V segment lost 2 bases and the J segment 2 bases; nucleotides outside the gene matches: 6. CDR3 residues: CASSEMVGGGNQPQHF. CDR3 bases: TGTGCCAGCAGTGAAATGGTAGGGGGCGGCAATCAGCCCCAGCATTTT.

The V and J genes are TRBV25-1 and TRBJ2-2; unclear D gene. The V end lost 6 bases, the J end lost 9 bases, and 8 bases lay between the germline ends. In germline, CDR1 is MGHDK, CDR2 SYGVNS. This CDR3 comprises 11 residues. The CDR3 bases are TGTGCCAGCAGCCTCGGATGGGAGCTGTTTTTT. Encoded protein: CASSLGWELFF.

This clone was counted a few times. A much bigger clone sits one base away, suggesting this may be a read error. V is TRBV27 and J is TRBJ2-3; D remains unclear. V lost 7 bases and J 6 bases, leaving 14 bases between the germline ends. The CDR3 is 13 amino acids. CDR1 and CDR2 (germline): MNHEY, SMNVEV (reference sequence). The CDR3: CASTRSNGDTQYF. The CDR3 DNA follows: TGTGCCAGCACAAGGTCCAACGGTGATACGCAGTATTTT.

The chain joins TRBV19 to TRBJ1-4; no clear D. CDR1 and CDR2 (germline): LNHDA, SQIVND (reference sequence). The CDR3 sequence is 18 residues long. The V gene lost 2 bases and the J gene lost 0 bases, with 16 bases spanning the gap. The DNA of the CDR3 is TGTGCCAGTAGTATATTCGCGGGCTCAGCCTCAACTAATGAAAAACTGTTTTTT. As protein: CASSIFAGSASTNEKLFF.

This rearrangement joins TRBV2 to TRBJ1-4, with TRBD1 as a possible D gene (5 bases). From germline, CDR1 is SNHLY and CDR2 FYNNEI. The CDR3 contains 16 residues. The V gene lost 4 bases and the J gene lost 5 bases, with 17 bases spanning the gap. Here the CDR3 DNA reads TGTGCCAGCAGTGCCACTTCCGGCAGGGTAAATGAAAAACTGTTTTTT. Its translation: CASSATSGRVNEKLFF. Complete variable domain (other parts from reference TRBV2 and TRBJ1-4): EPEVTQTPSHQVTQMGQEVILRCVPISNHLYFYWYRQILGQKVEFLVSFYNNEISEKSEIFDDQFSVERPDGSNFTLKIRSTKLEDSAMYFCASSATSGRVNEKLFFGSGTQLSVL.

The chain has TRBV7-9 and TRBJ2-7, with a possible D match to TRBD2 (6 bases). This CDR3 contains 14 residues. The germline V gene encodes CDR1 SEHNR and CDR2 FQNEAQ (reference sequence). V gave up 2 bases and J gave up 0 bases, with 8 bases separating them. CDR3 residues: CASSLYGSSYEQYF. In DNA form, the CDR3 reads TGTGCCAGCAGCTTATACGGGAGCTCCTACGAGCAGTACTTC.

Concerning this clone itself: With a much larger clone just one base away, this may be a read error. Other DNA sequences from this sample encode an identical CDR3 as well. The gene calls are TRBV25-1 and TRBJ2-3, with TRBD2 identical over 7 bases. Germline values: CDR1 MGHDK, CDR2 SYGVNS. This CDR3 is built from 15 residues. CDR3 sequence (DNA): TGTGCCAGCAGTGAGACTAGCATGACGACAGATACGCAATATTTT. It is translated as CASSETSMTTDTQYF. The variable domain in full, completed from reference TRBV25-1 and TRBJ2-3, reads EADIYQTPRYLVIGTGKKITLECSQTMGHDKMYWYQQDPGMELHLIHYSYGVNSTEKGDLSSESTVSRIRTEHFPLTLESARPSHTSQYLCASSETSMTTDTQYFGPGTRLTVL.

The rearrangement joins TRBV28 to TRBJ1-5, with a weak D call TRBD1 (5 bases). The germline V and J ends were trimmed by 3 bases and 4 bases, with 25 bases remaining between them. Germline V CDR1 and CDR2: MDHEN, SYDVKM. This CDR3 has 19 residues. DNA for the CDR3: TGTGCCAGCAGTTTCCGGGGACTTGGGCCGCGGAGCCCTAATCAGCCCCAGCATTTT. This gives the protein CASSFRGLGPRSPNQPQHF.

With respect to this clone: Other nucleotide sequences from this sample produce the same CDR3. The chain joins TRBV6-1 to TRBJ1-5, with D hard to call. Deletions cut 1 base from V and 4 bases from J, with 5 bases between. The CDR3 consists of 13 residues. Germline V CDR1 and CDR2: MNHNS, SASEGT. The DNA of the CDR3 is TGTGCCAGCAGTGAAGTTCAGAATCAGCCCCAGCATTTT. Amino acids: CASSEVQNQPQHF.

The CDR3 region is CAISEQLYNEQFF. The CDR3 DNA reads TGTGCCATCAGTGAACAGTTATACAATGAGCAGTTCTTC. The chain joins TRBV10-3 to TRBJ2-1; D remains unclear. The length of the CDR3 is 13 residues. The V end lost 3 bases, the J end lost 4 bases, and 7 bases lay between the germline ends. CDR1 ENHRY and CDR2 SYGVKD come from the germline V gene.

On this clone: Additional DNA sequences in this sample encode the identical CDR3. V gene TRBV27 combines with J gene TRBJ2-1; 8 bases are shared with TRBD2. V dropped 2 bases and J dropped 4; count of bases not matched to a gene: 4. CDR3 length: 15 amino acids. Germline CDR1 and CDR2: MNHEY and SMNVEV (reference sequence). As DNA, the CDR3 is TGTGCCAGCAGTTTACGGCTAGCGGGTTACAATGAGCAGTTCTTC. This codes for CASSLRLAGYNEQFF.